Shown below are 32 T cell receptor beta chains from a single sample sequenced in a study of cytomegalovirus exposure and HLA in healthy donors. The PCR made use of 60 Vbeta and 13 Jbeta primers. Clones were sequenced by immunoSEQ multiplex PCR, and TCRdb holds only the in-frame ones, with some missing. In the table there are under 130,000 clones, approximately 80% of which are singletons. Sequencing was performed on PBMCs. These receptors were obtained from a female donor in good health and CMV-seropositive.

CDR3 sequence: CASTNQGVGETQYF. In nucleotides, the CDR3 is TGTGCCAGCACCAACCAAGGGGTGGGAGAGACCCAGTACTTC. V usage is TRBV28 and J usage is TRBJ2-5, with TRBD1 as a possible D gene (5 bases). Germline values: CDR1 MDHEN, CDR2 SYDVKM. The CDR3 has 14 residues. The V end was cut by 7 bases, the J end by 4 bases, with 16 bases between.

This chain joins TRBV11-3 and TRBJ2-2; D gene unclear. Looked up from germline, CDR1 is SGHNT and CDR2 is YENEEA. The V and J ends lost 2 bases and 4 bases respectively, with 5 bases between them. The CDR3 sequence is 13 residues long. The CDR3 loop reads CASSLLRTGELFF. CDR3 sequence (DNA): TGTGCCAGCAGCTTATTGCGCACCGGGGAGCTGTTTTTT.

The CDR3 here is CASSPASGGNQPQHF. CDR3 bases: TGTGCCAGCTCACCGGCATCGGGGGGCAATCAGCCCCAGCATTTT. The chain is built from TRBV18 and TRBJ1-5; perhaps TRBD1 as D (5 bases). V was shortened by 3 bases and J by 2 bases, with 11 bases between the two germline ends. The CDR3 extends over 15 amino acids. CDR1 is KGHSH, CDR2 LQKENI, per germline.

The chain is built from TRBV19 and TRBJ1-2; 7 bases match TRBD1. The J segment lost 2 bases and the V segment lost 7 bases, leaving 4 bases of the junction unmatched. Germline loops: CDR1 LNHDA, CDR2 SQIVND (reference sequence). This CDR3 has 13 amino acids. CDR3 region: CASKADRNYGYTF. CDR3 nucleotide sequence: TGTGCCAGTAAGGCGGACAGGAACTATGGCTACACCTTC.

The chain combines TRBV19 with TRBJ2-4, with D uncertain. The CDR3 length is 9 residues. Germline V gene sequence: CDR1 LNHDA, CDR2 SQIVND (reference sequence). V gave up 9 bases and J gave up 14 bases, with 11 bases separating them. In nucleotides, the CDR3 is TGTGCCAGCCTCAGGCAGGAGTACTTC. It is translated as CASLRQEYF.

The gene calls are TRBV7-9 and TRBJ2-6, with D possibly matching TRBD2 (5 bases). Germline V gene data show CDR1 as SEHNR and CDR2 as FQNEAQ (reference sequence). Trimming removed 5 bases from V and 6 bases from J, with 8 bases in between. This CDR3 has 13 residues. CDR3 sequence: CASSPREANVLTF. The DNA for the CDR3 is TGTGCCAGCAGCCCCCGGGAGGCCAACGTCCTGACTTTC. The whole variable domain, filled in from reference TRBV7-9 and TRBJ2-6, reads DTGVSQNPRHKITKRGQNVTFRCDPISEHNRLYWYRQTLGQGPEFLTYFQNEAQLEKSRLLSDRFSAERPKGSFSTLEIQRTEQGDSAMYLCASSPREANVLTFGAGSRLTVL.

The genes are TRBV6-6 and TRBJ1-4; tentatively, D is TRBD1 (5 bases). V dropped 0 bases and J dropped 1 base, with 6 bases sitting between them. The length of the CDR3 is 15 residues. CDR1 is MNHNY, CDR2 SVGAGI, per germline (reference sequence). This CDR3 reads CASSYSGGTNEKLFF. The CDR3 DNA reads TGTGCCAGCAGTTACTCGGGGGGAACTAATGAAAAACTGTTTTTT.

The chain employs TRBV9 and TRBJ2-7; TRBD2 matches at 7 bases. This CDR3 spans 15 amino acids. J gave up 5 bases and V 4 bases, and 12 bases lay outside the gene matches. Germline values: CDR1 SGDLS, CDR2 YYNGEE. In DNA, the CDR3 is TGTGCCAGCAGCCCCCGCGTGGGGGGGGGTGACGAGCAGTACTTC. Translation: CASSPRVGGGDEQYF.

The chain couples TRBV28 to TRBJ1-2, with D unclear. V shed 6 bases and J shed 3 bases, with 8 bases lying between them. The CDR3 is 12 amino acids. Germline V gene sequence: CDR1 MDHEN, CDR2 SYDVKM. CDR3 loop: CASSLGYYGYTF. CDR3 nucleotides: TGTGCCAGCAGCCTCGGGTACTATGGCTACACCTTC.

The DNA for the CDR3 is TGTGCCAGCAGTCTCAACAGTGCAACTAATGAAAAACTGTTTTTT. Encoded protein: CASSLNSATNEKLFF. V usage is TRBV28 and J usage is TRBJ1-4; D call uncertain. Deletions cut 5 bases from V and 0 bases from J, with 10 bases between. CDR1 and CDR2 from the germline V gene are MDHEN and SYDVKM. This CDR3 contains 15 residues.

This sequence joins TRBV2 and TRBJ2-1, with 12 bases identical to TRBD2. CDR1 is SNHLY, CDR2 FYNNEI, per germline. This CDR3 spans 15 amino acids. With V trimmed by 7 bases and J by 7 bases, 8 bases remained unmatched. The CDR3 DNA reads as TGTGCCAGCATCGAGACTAGCGGGAGCTATAATGAGCAGTTCTTC. Encoded protein: CASIETSGSYNEQFF. Full variable domain (missing parts from reference TRBV2 and TRBJ2-1): EPEVTQTPSHQVTQMGQEVILRCVPISNHLYFYWYRQILGQKVEFLVSFYNNEISEKSEIFDDQFSVERPDGSNFTLKIRSTKLEDSAMYFCASIETSGSYNEQFFGPGTRLTVL.

The chain couples TRBV28 to TRBJ2-7, with 9 nucleotides matching TRBD1. CDR3 length: 14 residues. The germline gives CDR1 MDHEN, CDR2 SYDVKM. The V segment lost 6 bases and the J segment 3 bases; nucleotides outside the gene matches: 6. DNA for the CDR3: TGTGCCAGCAGGACCGGGACAGGGAGCTACGAGCAGTACTTC. It translates to CASRTGTGSYEQYF.

The chain carries TRBV4-2 and TRBJ1-3, with D tentatively TRBD1 (5 bases). Germline V gene data show CDR1 as LGHNA and CDR2 as YNFKEQ. V lost 7 bases, J lost 0 bases, and 13 bases lay in between. The CDR3 runs 15 residues. CDR3 loop: CASTTGGNSGNTIYF. The CDR3 coding sequence is TGTGCCAGCACTACCGGGGGGAACTCTGGAAACACCATATATTTT.

The chain employs TRBV4-3 and TRBJ1-2, with 8 bases lining up with TRBD1. The CDR3 length is 21 residues. Germline values: CDR1 LGHNA, CDR2 YSLEER. V was clipped by 0 bases and J by 1 base; unmatched bases: 19. The CDR3 bases are TGCGCCAGCAGCCAAGATACAGGGGGTCCGGACAGTTTATTCTTTAACTATGGCTACACCTTC. Translation: CASSQDTGGPDSLFFNYGYTF.

The V call is TRBV23-1, the J call TRBJ1-5, with 7 bases fitting TRBD1. TRBV23-1 is classed as an ORF, of uncertain function. The CDR3 has 9 residues. The trim removed 8 bases at V and 14 bases at J, leaving 3 bases unmatched. CDR3 region: CASGTAEHF. In DNA, the CDR3 is TGCGCCAGCGGGACAGCCGAGCATTTT.

The genes are TRBV30 and TRBJ1-1; D perhaps matches TRBD1 (5 bases). Trimming removed 1 base at V and 0 bases at J, with 15 bases between. Germline loops: CDR1 GTSNPN, CDR2 SVGIG (reference sequence). This CDR3 region has 16 residues. CDR3 coding DNA: TGTGCCTGGAGTGGGGGCGGGGGAGGGGTGAACACTGAAGCTTTCTTT. Translated: CAWSGGGGGVNTEAFF.

This clone was counted once. CDR3 nucleotides: TGCGCCAGCAGCTTAGAATTCAGGGGGTCCTACGAGCAGTACTTC. It encodes CASSLEFRGSYEQYF. This chain uses TRBV5-1 with TRBJ2-7; 7 nucleotides match TRBD1. The CDR3 has 15 residues. Germline V gene sequence: CDR1 SGHRS, CDR2 YFSETQ. V shed 2 bases, J shed 1 base, and the junction held 6 bases outside the gene matches.

This clone was picked up one time. The chain joins TRBV9 to TRBJ1-2, with 9 bases that match TRBD1. Unmatched junction bases numbered 13, after V lost 3 bases and J lost 7 bases. There are 16 residues in the CDR3. Germline-derived CDR1 and CDR2 are SGDLS and YYNGEE. CDR3 coding DNA: TGTGCCAGCAGCGCCGGGACAGGGCCGACTTCGGGTGGCTACACCTTC. It yields the protein CASSAGTGPTSGGYTF.

This clone was detected a few times. The chain recombines TRBV7-6 with TRBJ2-1, with D unresolved. The length of the CDR3 is 15 residues. Germline lookup yields CDR1 SGHVS and CDR2 FNYEAQ. V lost 1 base to trimming and J lost 0 bases, with 7 bases between them. DNA for the CDR3: TGTGCCAGCAGCTTAGGGGCAGTCTCCTACAATGAGCAGTTCTTC. Protein product: CASSLGAVSYNEQFF.

This clone was picked up a small number of times. This sequence joins TRBV27 and TRBJ2-3; D is uncertain. Germline-derived CDR1 and CDR2 are MNHEY and SMNVEV (reference sequence). Trimming took off 2 bases at V and 4 bases at J, with 10 bases between the two ends. There are 14 residues in the CDR3. CDR3 protein: CASSLSEIADTQYF. CDR3 coding DNA: TGTGCCAGCAGTTTAAGCGAGATTGCAGATACGCAGTATTTT.

This clone was observed a single time. The genes are TRBV28 and TRBJ2-3, with D unclear. There are 11 residues in the CDR3. V gave up 3 bases and J gave up 4 bases, with 2 bases separating them. Germline V gives CDR1 MDHEN, CDR2 SYDVKM. CDR3 in amino acids: CASSFADTQYF. The CDR3 bases are TGTGCCAGCAGTTTCGCAGATACGCAGTATTTT.

The genes are TRBV6-1 and TRBJ2-5, with D possibly TRBD2 on 6 matching bases. The V and J ends lost 7 bases and 9 bases respectively, with 21 bases between them. The germline V gene encodes CDR1 MNHNS and CDR2 SASEGT. There are 14 residues in the CDR3. This CDR3 reads CASIKAGGGESQYF. For the CDR3, the DNA is TGTGCCAGCATAAAAGCCGGGGGTGGGGAATCCCAGTACTTC.

This clone has more than one count but fewer than ten. The J gene is TRBJ2-3, the V gene TRBV10-3, with a tentative D call TRBD2 (6 bases). CDR3 length equals 15 residues. Trimming shortened V by 0 bases and J by 3 bases, and 10 bases separated the two germline ends. Germline V gene lookup returns CDR1 ENHRY and CDR2 SYGVKD. This CDR3 is CAISESALATDTQYF. CDR3 coding DNA: TGTGCCATCAGTGAGTCGGCACTAGCTACAGATACGCAGTATTTT.

The rearrangement joins TRBV28 to TRBJ2-5, with D uncertain. Trimming removed 6 bases at V and 7 bases at J, with 12 bases between. The CDR3 spans 12 residues. Germline V CDR1 and CDR2: MDHEN, SYDVKM. The CDR3 is CASSPVHATQYF. CDR3 nucleotide sequence: TGTGCCAGCAGCCCGGTGCATGCGACCCAGTACTTC.

The CDR3 region has the DNA TGTGCCAGCAGTTTAGCCGGGACAGGGTTGGGTGAGCAGTACTTC. Translating it yields CASSLAGTGLGEQYF. J is TRBJ2-7 and V is TRBV28; 9 bases are a match to TRBD1. The CDR3 extends over 15 amino acids. The trim removed 2 bases at V and 7 bases at J, leaving 9 bases unmatched. Per germline, CDR1 MDHEN and CDR2 SYDVKM.

The genes are TRBV5-1 and TRBJ1-6; 8 nucleotides line up with TRBD1. The V gene's germline CDR1 is SGHRS and CDR2 YFSETQ. The CDR3 length is 15 residues. J lost 7 bases, V lost 5 bases, and 8 bases had no gene match. The CDR3 nucleotides are TGCGCCAGCAGGGAAATTACAGGGGGAAATTCACCCCTCCACTTT. Translated: CASREITGGNSPLHF.

This clone was detected a few times. The CDR3 DNA sequence: TGCGCCAGCAGCTTACTAGTCGCGAGAACAGATACGCAGTATTTT. This codes for CASSLLVARTDTQYF. V gene TRBV4-1 combines with J gene TRBJ2-3; D is possibly TRBD2 (5 bases). Trimming removed 5 bases from V and 3 bases from J, with 15 bases in between. The CDR3 covers 15 residues. CDR1 and CDR2 from the germline V gene are MGHRA and YSYEKL.

The table lists this clone with a few counts. This rearrangement joins TRBV30 to TRBJ2-5; D gene unclear. CDR1 and CDR2 (germline): GTSNPN, SVGIG (reference sequence). This CDR3 region has 11 residues. The germline V and J ends were trimmed by 5 bases and 5 bases, with 9 bases remaining between them. The CDR3: CAWLPPETQYF. In nucleotides, the CDR3 is TGTGCCTGGCTCCCTCCGGAGACCCAGTACTTC.

The genes are TRBV15 and TRBJ1-3, with a tentative D call TRBD1 (5 bases). The V gene lost 0 bases and the J gene lost 1 base, with 7 bases spanning the gap. This CDR3 has 15 residues. Germline V gives CDR1 LNHNV, CDR2 YYDKDF (reference sequence). CDR3 amino acids: CATSRDRASGNTIYF. CDR3 nucleotide sequence: TGTGCCACCAGCAGAGACAGGGCGTCTGGAAACACCATATATTTT.

V and J are TRBV7-9 and TRBJ1-5; 8 bases are a match to TRBD1. The CDR3 covers 15 residues. V lost 6 bases to trimming and J lost 1 base; unmatched junction nucleotides: 5. From germline, CDR1 is SEHNR and CDR2 FQNEAQ (reference sequence). Here the CDR3 DNA reads TGTGCCAGCAGTAAGGACAGGGTCAGCAATCAGCCCCAGCATTTT. As protein: CASSKDRVSNQPQHF. Drawing the rest from reference TRBV7-9 and TRBJ1-5, the complete variable domain is DTGVSQNPRHKITKRGQNVTFRCDPISEHNRLYWYRQTLGQGPEFLTYFQNEAQLEKSRLLSDRFSAERPKGSFSTLEIQRTEQGDSAMYLCASSKDRVSNQPQHFGDGTRLSIL.

The chain uses TRBV5-1 and TRBJ1-1; D is uncertain. The germline V and J ends were trimmed by 6 bases and 1 base, with 7 bases remaining between them. Germline CDR1 reads SGHRS; CDR2 reads YFSETQ. This CDR3 has 12 residues. The CDR3 loop is CASKRSNTEAFF. In DNA, the CDR3 is TGCGCCAGCAAGAGATCGAACACTGAAGCTTTCTTT.

The chain joins TRBV5-8 to TRBJ1-1; 8 positions match TRBD1. The CDR3 sequence is 14 residues long. The J segment lost 0 bases and the V segment lost 3 bases, leaving 1 base of the junction unmatched. Germline V lookup: CDR1 SGHTS, CDR2 YDEGEE. The CDR3 sequence is CASSWTGLNTEAFF. The CDR3 DNA follows: TGTGCCAGCAGCTGGACAGGGTTGAACACTGAAGCTTTCTTT.